Each of the 7 T cell receptor beta chains below was sequenced from the same sample in a study of beta chain features in type 1 diabetes. General study points: TCRB CDR3s were moderately but significantly shorter in Type 1 diabetes patients in all four CD4+ subsets.

Expressed TCRB transcripts were sequenced, since all the RNA that had been isolated was reverse transcribed. Produced via immunoSEQ multiplex PCR; TCRdb's table is partial and in-frame only. The sample yields 500,000 to 650,000 clones, roughly an eighth seen once. The antigens for these receptors are not known. Sequenced: naive CD4+ T cells from blood. Receptors were obtained from a man aged 25 to 45 with type 1 diabetes.

J is TRBJ1-5 and V is TRBV28; D ambiguous. V was trimmed by 7 bases and J by 0 bases, leaving 10 bases between them. Germline V gives CDR1 MDHEN, CDR2 SYDVKM. The CDR3 has 14 amino acids. The CDR3 bases are TGTGCCAGCAAGCAACACAATAGCAATCAGCCCCAGCATTTT. Protein product: CASKQHNSNQPQHF.

This clone has a handful of counts. This chain links TRBV27 with TRBJ2-1; D perhaps matches TRBD2 (6 bases). The germline V gene has CDR1 MNHEY and CDR2 SMNVEV (reference sequence). The CDR3 is 15 amino acids. Trimming took 2 bases from V and 10 from J, leaving 18 bases between them. CDR3 residues: CASSLGDPTGLEQFF. In DNA form, the CDR3 reads TGTGCCAGCAGTTTAGGGGATCCGACGGGACTCGAGCAGTTCTTC.

This clone was detected a few times. This chain connects TRBV28 to TRBJ2-7; D may correspond to TRBD1 or TRBD2 (5 bases each). Trimming removed 3 bases from V and 3 bases from J, with 21 bases in between. The V gene's germline CDR1 is MDHEN and CDR2 SYDVKM. There are 17 residues in the CDR3. The CDR3 coding sequence is TGTGCCAGCAGTTTGAATCCCGCCCGGGACGGCTTCTACGAGCAGTACTTC. Residues: CASSLNPARDGFYEQYF.

The V and J genes are TRBV7-9 and TRBJ1-4, with unresolved D. The CDR3 is 14 amino acids. Trimming took 8 bases from V and 5 from J, leaving 15 bases between them. The germline CDR1 and CDR2 sequences are SEHNR and FQNEAQ (reference sequence). The CDR3 nucleotides are TGTGCCAGCTCGGGCCGGGGTTCAAATGAAAAACTGTTTTTT. Protein sequence: CASSGRGSNEKLFF. Looking up the rest from reference TRBV7-9 and TRBJ1-4 gives the full variable domain: DTGVSQNPRHKITKRGQNVTFRCDPISEHNRLYWYRQTLGQGPEFLTYFQNEAQLEKSRLLSDRFSAERPKGSFSTLEIQRTEQGDSAMYLCASSGRGSNEKLFFGSGTQLSVL.

This rearrangement joins TRBV7-8 to TRBJ2-4, with D possibly being TRBD2 (5 bases). Germline CDR1 SGHVS, CDR2 FQNEAQ. V was clipped by 5 bases and J by 0 bases, with 17 bases between them. This CDR3 has 17 residues. The CDR3 loop reads CASSQRADVLAKNIQYF. The CDR3 DNA reads as TGTGCCAGCAGCCAGAGGGCGGACGTCTTAGCCAAAAACATTCAGTACTTC.

The V call is TRBV2, the J call TRBJ1-1; unclear D gene. Germline V CDR1 and CDR2: SNHLY, FYNNEI. There are 13 residues in the CDR3. The V and J ends lost 8 bases and 1 base respectively, with 11 bases between them. CDR3 nucleotide sequence: TGTGCCAGCGGGCAGGCGGAGAACACTGAAGCTTTCTTT. It translates to CASGQAENTEAFF.

This clone has just a few counts. The chain is built from TRBV2 and TRBJ2-4; a weak D match, TRBD2 (5 bases). This CDR3 has 11 amino acids. V was pared by 5 bases and J by 8 bases, with 7 bases between. From germline, CDR1 is SNHLY and CDR2 FYNNEI. The CDR3 DNA is TGTGCCAGCAGTAGTAGCGACATTCAGTACTTC. Translation gives CASSSSDIQYF.